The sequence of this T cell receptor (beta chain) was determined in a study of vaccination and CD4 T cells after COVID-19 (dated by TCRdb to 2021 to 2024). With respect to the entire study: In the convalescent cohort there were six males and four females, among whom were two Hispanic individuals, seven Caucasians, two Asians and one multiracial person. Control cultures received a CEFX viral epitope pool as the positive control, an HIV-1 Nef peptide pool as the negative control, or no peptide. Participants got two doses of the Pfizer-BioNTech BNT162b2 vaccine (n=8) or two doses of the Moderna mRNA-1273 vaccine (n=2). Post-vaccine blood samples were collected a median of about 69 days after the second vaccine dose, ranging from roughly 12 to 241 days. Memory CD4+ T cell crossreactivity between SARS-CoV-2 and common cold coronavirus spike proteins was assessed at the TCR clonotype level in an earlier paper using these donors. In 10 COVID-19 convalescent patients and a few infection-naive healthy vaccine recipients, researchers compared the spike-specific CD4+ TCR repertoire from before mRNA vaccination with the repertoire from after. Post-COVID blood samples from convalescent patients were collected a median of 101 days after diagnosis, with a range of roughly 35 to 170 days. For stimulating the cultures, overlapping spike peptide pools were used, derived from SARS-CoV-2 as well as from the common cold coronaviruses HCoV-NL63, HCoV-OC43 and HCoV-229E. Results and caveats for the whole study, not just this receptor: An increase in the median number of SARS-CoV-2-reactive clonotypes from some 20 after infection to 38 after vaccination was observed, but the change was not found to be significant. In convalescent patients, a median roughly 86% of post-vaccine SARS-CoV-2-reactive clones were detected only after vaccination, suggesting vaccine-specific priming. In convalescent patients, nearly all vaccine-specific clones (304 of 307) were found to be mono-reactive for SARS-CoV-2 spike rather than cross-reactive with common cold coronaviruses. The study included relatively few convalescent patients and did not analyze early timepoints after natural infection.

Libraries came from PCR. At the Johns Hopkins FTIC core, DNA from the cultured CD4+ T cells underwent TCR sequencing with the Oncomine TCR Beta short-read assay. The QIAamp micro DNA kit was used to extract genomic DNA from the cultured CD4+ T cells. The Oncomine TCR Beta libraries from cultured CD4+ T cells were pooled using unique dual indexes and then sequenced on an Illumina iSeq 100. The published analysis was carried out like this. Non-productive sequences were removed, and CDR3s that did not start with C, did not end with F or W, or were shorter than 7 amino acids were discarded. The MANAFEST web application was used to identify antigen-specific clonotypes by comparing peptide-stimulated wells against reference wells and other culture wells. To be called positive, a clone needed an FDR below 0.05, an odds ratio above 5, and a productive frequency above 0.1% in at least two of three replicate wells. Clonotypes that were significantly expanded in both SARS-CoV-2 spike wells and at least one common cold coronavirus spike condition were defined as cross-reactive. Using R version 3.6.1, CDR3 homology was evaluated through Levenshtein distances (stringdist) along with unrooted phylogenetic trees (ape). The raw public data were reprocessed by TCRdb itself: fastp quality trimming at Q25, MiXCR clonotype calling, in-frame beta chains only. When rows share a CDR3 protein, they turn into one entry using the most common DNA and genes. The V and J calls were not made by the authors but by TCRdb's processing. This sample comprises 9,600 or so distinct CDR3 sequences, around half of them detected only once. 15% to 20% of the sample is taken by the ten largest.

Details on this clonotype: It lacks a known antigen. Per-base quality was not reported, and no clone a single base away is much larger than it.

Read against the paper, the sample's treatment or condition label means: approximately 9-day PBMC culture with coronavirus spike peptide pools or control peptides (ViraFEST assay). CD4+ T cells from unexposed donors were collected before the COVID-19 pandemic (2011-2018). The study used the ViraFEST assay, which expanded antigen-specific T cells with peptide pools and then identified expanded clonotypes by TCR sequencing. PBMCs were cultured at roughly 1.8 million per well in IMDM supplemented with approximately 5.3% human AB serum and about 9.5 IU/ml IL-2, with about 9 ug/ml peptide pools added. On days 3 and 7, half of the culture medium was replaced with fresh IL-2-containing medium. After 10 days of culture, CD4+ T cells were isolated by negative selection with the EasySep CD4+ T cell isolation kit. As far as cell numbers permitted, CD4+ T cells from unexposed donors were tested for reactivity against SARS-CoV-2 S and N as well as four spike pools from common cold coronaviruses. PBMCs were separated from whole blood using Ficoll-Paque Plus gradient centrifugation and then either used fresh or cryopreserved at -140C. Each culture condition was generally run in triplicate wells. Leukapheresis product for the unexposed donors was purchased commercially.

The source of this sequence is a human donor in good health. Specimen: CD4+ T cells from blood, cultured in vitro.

DNA sequence: TGTGCCAGCAGCATAACCTCGGGACCCCGGGTACGAGAGCAGTTCTTC. The encoded protein is CASSITSGPRVREQFF. The sequence is built from TRBV11-1 and TRBJ2-1; the D segment may tentatively be TRBD1 or TRBD2, each giving 5 matched bases. The germline ends are 24 bases apart after V is trimmed by 5 bases and J by 10 bases. From cysteine to phenylalanine, the CDR3 is 16 amino acids long. Only CDR3 DNA remains: 48 bases, in frame from the first base. CDR1 and CDR2, looked up from the germline V gene (reference sequence), are SGHAT and FQDESV.